One and the same sample provided the 8 T cell receptor beta chains below, sequenced in a study of lymphopenia after photon versus proton radiotherapy. Assay: immunoSEQ multiplex PCR; the TCRdb copy retains only in-frame clones and omits some. The sample holds 52,000 or so clones, under 95% seen once. Sequencing used peripheral blood, obtained from a patient treated with photon-based radiotherapy. The receptors originated from a woman in her thirties or forties with cholangiocarcinoma.

V is TRBV7-2 and J is TRBJ2-1; the match to TRBD2 covers 9 bases. V trimming: 3 bases; J trimming: 0 bases; junction bases outside the gene matches: 3. The CDR3 totals 16 residues. The germline V gene encodes CDR1 SGHTA and CDR2 FQGNSA. The CDR3 DNA reads as TGTGCCAGCAGCTTTAATAGCGGGAGCTCCTACAATGAGCAGTTCTTC. Its translation: CASSFNSGSSYNEQFF.

This chain links TRBV9 with TRBJ1-1; no definite D call. CDR3 length equals 13 residues. The germline V gene has CDR1 SGDLS and CDR2 YYNGEE. V shed 0 bases and J shed 1 base, with 4 bases lying between them. The CDR3 DNA reads TGTGCCAGCAGCGTAGGAAAGAACACTGAAGCTTTCTTT. Translated, it gives CASSVGKNTEAFF.

This clone is a singleton in its sample. The chain is built from TRBV5-5 and TRBJ2-7, with D uncertain. Germline values: CDR1 SGHKS, CDR2 YYEKEE (reference sequence). This CDR3 region has 13 residues. Trimming took 4 bases from V and 9 from J, leaving 17 bases between them. CDR3 protein: CASSPTGLAGQYF. The CDR3 DNA sequence: TGTGCCAGCAGCCCTACGGGTCTGGCTGGGCAGTACTTC. The complete variable domain, with remaining parts taken from reference TRBV5-5 and TRBJ2-7, reads DAGVTQSPTHLIKTRGQQVTLRCSPISGHKSVSWYQQVLGQGPQFIFQYYEKEERGRGNFPDRFSARQFPNYSSELNVNALLLGDSALYLCASSPTGLAGQYFGPGTRLTVT.

The J gene is TRBJ2-7, the V gene TRBV19; 9 bases align to TRBD1. The V segment lost 8 bases and the J segment 5 bases; nucleotides outside the gene matches: 7. The CDR3 length is 13 residues. Germline V gene lookup returns CDR1 LNHDA and CDR2 SQIVND (reference sequence). The CDR3 bases are TGTGCCAGTGATCCGGGACAGGGACACGAGCAGTACTTC. It translates to CASDPGQGHEQYF.

V and J are TRBV6-5 and TRBJ2-1; possible D gene TRBD2, 6 bases. The V and J ends lost 6 bases and 5 bases respectively, with 17 bases between them. CDR3 length equals 15 residues. CDR1 is MNHEY and CDR2 is SVGAGI in the germline V gene. The CDR3 here is CASSSPGLLHNEQFF. Here the CDR3 DNA reads TGTGCCAGCAGCTCGCCGGGACTTCTTCACAATGAGCAGTTCTTC.

The chain employs TRBV5-6 and TRBJ2-5; D not resolved. This CDR3 contains 13 residues. Looked up from germline, CDR1 is SGHDT and CDR2 is YYEEEE. V dropped 4 bases and J dropped 4 bases, with 11 bases sitting between them. This chain's CDR3 is CASSLWTGETQYF. The CDR3 DNA reads as TGTGCCAGCAGCCTGTGGACGGGAGAGACCCAGTACTTC.

V and J are TRBV27 and TRBJ2-3, with 8 bases identical to TRBD2. This CDR3 has 13 amino acids. V gave up 7 bases and J gave up 1 base; unmatched junction bases: 1. The V gene's germline CDR1 is MNHEY and CDR2 SMNVEV (reference sequence). The DNA of the CDR3 is TGTGCCAGCAACGGGAGGGGCACAGATACGCAGTATTTT. Translated: CASNGRGTDTQYF.

A single count supports this clone. The rearrangement links TRBV11-2 to TRBJ2-5, with TRBD2 as a possible D gene (5 bases). The CDR3 spans 16 residues. CDR1 SGHAT and CDR2 FQNNGV come from the germline V gene. The ends were cut back, 5 bases at V and 6 bases at J, with 22 bases in the middle. The CDR3 DNA is TGTGCCAGCAGCCCAGGTGGGGTGGAGGTCGTACAGACCCAGTACTTC. It codes for CASSPGGVEVVQTQYF.